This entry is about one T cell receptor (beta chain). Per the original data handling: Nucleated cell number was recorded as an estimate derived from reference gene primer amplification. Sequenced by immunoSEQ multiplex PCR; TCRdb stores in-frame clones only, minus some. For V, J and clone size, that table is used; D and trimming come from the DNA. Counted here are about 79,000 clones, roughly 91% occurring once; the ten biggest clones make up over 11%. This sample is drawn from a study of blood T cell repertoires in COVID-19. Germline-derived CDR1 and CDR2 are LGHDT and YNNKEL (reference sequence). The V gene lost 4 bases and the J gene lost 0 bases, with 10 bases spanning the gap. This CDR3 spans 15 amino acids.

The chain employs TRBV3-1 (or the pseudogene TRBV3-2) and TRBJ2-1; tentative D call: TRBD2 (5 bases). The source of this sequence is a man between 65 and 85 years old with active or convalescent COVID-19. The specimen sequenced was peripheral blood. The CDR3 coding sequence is TGTGCCAGCAGCCCCCGACGGGACTCCTACAATGAGCAGTTCTTC. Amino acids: CASSPRRDSYNEQFF.